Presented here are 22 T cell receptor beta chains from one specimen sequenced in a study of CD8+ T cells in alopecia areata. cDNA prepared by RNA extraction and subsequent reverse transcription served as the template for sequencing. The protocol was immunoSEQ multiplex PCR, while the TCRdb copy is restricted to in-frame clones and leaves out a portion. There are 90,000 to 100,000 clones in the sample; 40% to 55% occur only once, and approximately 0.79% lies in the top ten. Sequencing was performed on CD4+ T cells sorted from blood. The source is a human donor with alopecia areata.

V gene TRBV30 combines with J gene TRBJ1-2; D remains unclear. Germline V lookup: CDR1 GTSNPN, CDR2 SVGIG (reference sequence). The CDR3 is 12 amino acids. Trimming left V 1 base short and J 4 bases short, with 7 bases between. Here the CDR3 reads CAWSGGGYGYTF. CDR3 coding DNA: TGTGCCTGGAGTGGGGGAGGCTATGGCTACACCTTC.

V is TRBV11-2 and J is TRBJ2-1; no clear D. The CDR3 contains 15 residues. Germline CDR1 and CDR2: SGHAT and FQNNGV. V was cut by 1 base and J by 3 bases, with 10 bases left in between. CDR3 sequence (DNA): TGTGCCAGCAGCTTAGCCGGGTACGGCTACAATGAGCAGTTCTTC. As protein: CASSLAGYGYNEQFF.

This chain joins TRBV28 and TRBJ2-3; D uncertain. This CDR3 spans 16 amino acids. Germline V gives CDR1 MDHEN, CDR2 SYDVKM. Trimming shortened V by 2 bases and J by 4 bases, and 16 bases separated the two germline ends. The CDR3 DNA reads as TGTGCCAGCAGTTTACCTCGGGCCCCTGGGTCAGATACGCAGTATTTT. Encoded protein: CASSLPRAPGSDTQYF. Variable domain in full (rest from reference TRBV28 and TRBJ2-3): DVKVTQSSRYLVKRTGEKVFLECVQDMDHENMFWYRQDPGLGLRLIYFSYDVKMKEKGDIPEGYSVSREKKERFSLILESASTNQTSMYLCASSLPRAPGSDTQYFGPGTRLTVL.

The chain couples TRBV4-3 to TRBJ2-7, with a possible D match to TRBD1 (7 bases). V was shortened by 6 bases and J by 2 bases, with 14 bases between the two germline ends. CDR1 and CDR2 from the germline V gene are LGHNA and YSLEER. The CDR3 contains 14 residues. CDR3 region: CASRLATGAYEQYF. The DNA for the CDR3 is TGCGCCAGCAGACTAGCCACAGGGGCCTACGAGCAGTACTTC.

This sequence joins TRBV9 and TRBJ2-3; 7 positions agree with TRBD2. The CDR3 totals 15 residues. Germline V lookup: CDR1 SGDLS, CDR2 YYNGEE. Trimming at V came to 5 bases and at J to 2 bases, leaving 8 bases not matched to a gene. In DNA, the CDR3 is TGTGCCAGCAGTGCCCGGACTAGAACCACAGATACGCAGTATTTT. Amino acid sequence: CASSARTRTTDTQYF. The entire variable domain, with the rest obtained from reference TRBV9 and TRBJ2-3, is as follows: DSGVTQTPKHLITATGQRVTLRCSPRSGDLSVYWYQQSLDQGLQFLIQYYNGEERAKGNILERFSAQQFPDLHSELNLSSLELGDSALYFCASSARTRTTDTQYFGPGTRLTVL.

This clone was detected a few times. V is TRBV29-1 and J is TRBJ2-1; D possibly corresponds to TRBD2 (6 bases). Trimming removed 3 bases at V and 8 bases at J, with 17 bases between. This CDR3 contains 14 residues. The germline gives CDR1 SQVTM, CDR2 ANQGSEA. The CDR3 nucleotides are TGCAGCGTTGATGTAGCCCGGGGGTATGATGAGCAGTTCTTC. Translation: CSVDVARGYDEQFF.

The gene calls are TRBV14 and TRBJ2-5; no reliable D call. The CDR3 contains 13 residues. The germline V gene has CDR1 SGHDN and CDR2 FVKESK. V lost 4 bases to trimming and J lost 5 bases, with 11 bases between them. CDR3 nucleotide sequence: TGTGCCAGCAGCCCGGCAGGAGTGGAGACCCAGTACTTC. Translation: CASSPAGVETQYF.

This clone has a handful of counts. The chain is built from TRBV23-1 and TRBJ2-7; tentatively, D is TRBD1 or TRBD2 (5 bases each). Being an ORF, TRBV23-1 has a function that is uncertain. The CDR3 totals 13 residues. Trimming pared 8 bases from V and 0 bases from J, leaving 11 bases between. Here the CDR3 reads CASRTGTSYEQYF. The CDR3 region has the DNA TGCGCCAGCCGCACCGGGACCTCCTACGAGCAGTACTTC.

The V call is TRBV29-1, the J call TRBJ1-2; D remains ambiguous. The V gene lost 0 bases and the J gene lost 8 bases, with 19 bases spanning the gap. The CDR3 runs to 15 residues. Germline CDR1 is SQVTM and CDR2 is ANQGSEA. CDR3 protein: CSVEDRTQSGGGYTF. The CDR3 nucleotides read TGCAGCGTTGAAGATCGAACGCAGAGTGGCGGCGGCTACACCTTC.

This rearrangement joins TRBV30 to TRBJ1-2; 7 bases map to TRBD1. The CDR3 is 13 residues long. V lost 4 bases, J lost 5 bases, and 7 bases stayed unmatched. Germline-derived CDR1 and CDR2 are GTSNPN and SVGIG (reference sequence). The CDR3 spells CAWMSGGTYGYTF. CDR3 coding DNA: TGTGCCTGGATGTCAGGGGGTACATATGGCTACACCTTC.

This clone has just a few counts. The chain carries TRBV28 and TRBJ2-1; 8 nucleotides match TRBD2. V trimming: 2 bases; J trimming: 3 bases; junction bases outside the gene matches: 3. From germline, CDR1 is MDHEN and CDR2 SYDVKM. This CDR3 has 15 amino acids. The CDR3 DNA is TGTGCCAGCAGTTTAGGCGGGGGGTTCTACAATGAGCAGTTCTTC. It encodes CASSLGGGFYNEQFF.

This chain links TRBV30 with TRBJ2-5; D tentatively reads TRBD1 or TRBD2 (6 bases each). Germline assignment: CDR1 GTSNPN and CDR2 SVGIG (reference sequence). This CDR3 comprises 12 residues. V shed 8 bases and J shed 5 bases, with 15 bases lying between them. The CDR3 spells CAGGGQGETQYF. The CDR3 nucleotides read TGTGCCGGAGGGGGGCAGGGGGAGACCCAGTACTTC.

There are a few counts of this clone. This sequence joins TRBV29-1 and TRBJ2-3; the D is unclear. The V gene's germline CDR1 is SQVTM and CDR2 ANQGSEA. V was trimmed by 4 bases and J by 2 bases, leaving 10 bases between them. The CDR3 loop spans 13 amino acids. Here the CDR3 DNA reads TGCAGCGTTGTATTCAGTTACACAGATACGCAGTATTTT. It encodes CSVVFSYTDTQYF.

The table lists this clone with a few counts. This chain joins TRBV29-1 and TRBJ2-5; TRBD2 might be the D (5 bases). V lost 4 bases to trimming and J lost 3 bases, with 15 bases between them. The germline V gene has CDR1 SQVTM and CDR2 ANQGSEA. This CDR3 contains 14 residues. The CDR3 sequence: CSVVPTETKETQYF. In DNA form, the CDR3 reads TGCAGCGTTGTGCCGACTGAGACTAAAGAGACCCAGTACTTC.

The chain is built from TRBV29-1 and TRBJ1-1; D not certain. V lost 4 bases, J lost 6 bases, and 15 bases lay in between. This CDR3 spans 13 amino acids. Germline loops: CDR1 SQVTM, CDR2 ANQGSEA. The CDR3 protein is CSVVTPEVAEAFF. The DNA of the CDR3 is TGCAGCGTTGTCACTCCGGAGGTGGCTGAAGCTTTCTTT.

For the CDR3, the DNA is TGCAGCGTTGTAACCAACTATGGCTACACCTTC. This sequence encodes CSVVTNYGYTF. The chain couples TRBV29-1 to TRBJ1-2, with D hard to call. V was cut by 4 bases and J by 2 bases, with 5 bases left in between. CDR3 length equals 11 residues. The germline gives CDR1 SQVTM, CDR2 ANQGSEA.

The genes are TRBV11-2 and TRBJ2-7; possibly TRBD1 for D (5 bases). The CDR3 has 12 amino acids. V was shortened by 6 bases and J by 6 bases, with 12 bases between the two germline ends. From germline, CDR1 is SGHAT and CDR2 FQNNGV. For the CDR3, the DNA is TGTGCCAGCAGTCCCCAAGGGGTCGAGCAGTACTTC. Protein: CASSPQGVEQYF.

The CDR3 reads CSVETVDEQYF. The CDR3 DNA reads TGCAGCGTTGAGACGGTAGACGAGCAGTACTTC. The chain uses TRBV29-1 and TRBJ2-7; D unclear. The V end lost 3 bases, the J end lost 5 bases, and 8 bases lay between the germline ends. The CDR3 contains 11 residues. CDR1 is SQVTM and CDR2 is ANQGSEA in the germline V gene.

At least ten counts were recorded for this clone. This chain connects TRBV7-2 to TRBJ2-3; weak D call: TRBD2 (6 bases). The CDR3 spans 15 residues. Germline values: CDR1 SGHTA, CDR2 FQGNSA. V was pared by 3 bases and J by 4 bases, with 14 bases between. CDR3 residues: CASSLNSGGSDTQYF. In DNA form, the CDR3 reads TGTGCCAGCAGCTTGAACTCCGGAGGGTCAGATACGCAGTATTTT.

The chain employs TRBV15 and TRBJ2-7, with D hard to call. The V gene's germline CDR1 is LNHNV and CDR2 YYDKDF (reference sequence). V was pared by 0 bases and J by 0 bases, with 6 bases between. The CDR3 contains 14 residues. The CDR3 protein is CATSREEISYEQYF. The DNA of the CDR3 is TGTGCCACCAGCAGAGAAGAGATCTCCTACGAGCAGTACTTC.

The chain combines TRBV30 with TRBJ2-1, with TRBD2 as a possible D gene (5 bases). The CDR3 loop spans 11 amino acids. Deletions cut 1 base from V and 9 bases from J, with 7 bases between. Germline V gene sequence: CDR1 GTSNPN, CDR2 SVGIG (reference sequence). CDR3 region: CAWSEAGEQFF. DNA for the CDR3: TGTGCCTGGAGTGAGGCGGGTGAGCAGTTCTTC.

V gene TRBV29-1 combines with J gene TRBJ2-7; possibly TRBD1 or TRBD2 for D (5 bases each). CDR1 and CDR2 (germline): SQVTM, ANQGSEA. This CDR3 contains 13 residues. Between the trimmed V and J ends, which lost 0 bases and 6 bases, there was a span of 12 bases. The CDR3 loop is CSVEEGPQGEQYF. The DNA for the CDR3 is TGCAGCGTTGAAGAGGGACCCCAGGGCGAGCAGTACTTC.